This T cell receptor (beta chain) was identified in a study of human T cells and chemical hapten exposure. Sample time point: pre-sensitization, week 0. Treatment given: therapeutic diphenylcyclopropenone sensitization with weekly scalp DPC. Blood sampling preceded each patch test application. Trimming took 1 base from V and 4 from J, leaving 11 bases between them. Germline CDR1 reads KGHSH; CDR2 reads LQKENI. This CDR3 region has 15 residues. TCRdb independently ran MiXCR on the RACE reads; one entry per CDR3 protein. The sample records nearly 110,000 distinct CDR3 sequences, about 12% being singletons.

Sequenced here: whole blood, sampled in connection with sensitization to the hapten diphenylcyclopropenone (DPC). The chain joins TRBV18 to TRBJ1-5; no reliable D call. This TCR derives from a woman aged 45 to 65 with alopecia areata. Some clones in this sample may be carry-over from other donors' samples. CDR3 residues: CASSPQGRGNQPQHF. The CDR3 region has the DNA TGTGCCAGCTCACCACAGGGAAGAGGGAATCAGCCCCAGCATTTT. Filled out from reference TRBV18 and TRBJ1-5, the complete variable domain reads NAGVMQNPRHLVRRRGQEARLRCSPMKGHSHVYWYRQLPEEGLKFMVYLQKENIIDESGMPKERFSAEFPKEGPSILRIQQVVRGDSAAYFCASSPQGRGNQPQHFGDGTRLSIL.